The rows below give T cell receptor beta chains drawn from one sample of a study of blood T cell repertoires in COVID-19. Method: immunoSEQ multiplex PCR; TCRdb's copy keeps in-frame clones and lacks some. The data contain fewer than 400,000 clones, roughly 85% of them singletons. The material sequenced was PBMCs or T cells enriched from blood (not recorded which). The receptor set was obtained from a man aged 30-40 years who had recovered from COVID-19. The CDR3 runs from the conserved cysteine through the conserved F or W. D genes are given only for firm matches. Expanded clones get a size class; other rows say once, few or many, or leave the size out.

j_call	d_call	v_call	cdr3_length	clone_size	cdr3_aa	cdr3_nt
TRBJ1-3	TRBD1	TRBV2	12	NA	CASSRTGATIYF	TGTGCCAGCAGTCGGACAGGAGCGACCATATATTTT
TRBJ1-2	TRBD1	TRBV24-1	14	NA	CATQKTGGNYGYTF	TGTGCCACCCAAAAGACAGGGGGAAACTATGGCTACACCTTC
TRBJ1-1	TRBD1	TRBV2	13	NA	CASQDRENTEAFF	TGTGCCTCCCAGGACAGGGAGAACACTGAAGCTTTCTTT
TRBJ2-1	NA	TRBV9	14	NA	CASSVGSGYNEQFF	TGTGCCAGCAGCGTAGGATCAGGGTACAATGAGCAGTTCTTC
TRBJ2-1	TRBD1	TRBV9	19	many	CASSVYGDRGPGSYNEQFF	TGTGCCAGCAGCGTATACGGGGACAGGGGCCCGGGCTCCTACAATGAGCAGTTCTTC
TRBJ1-5	NA	TRBV27	13	NA	CASSLGTNQPQHF	TGTGCCAGCAGTTTAGGGACTAATCAGCCCCAGCATTTT
TRBJ2-3	NA	TRBV2	14	NA	CASSTSRSGDTQYF	TGTGCCAGCAGTACTTCTAGGTCTGGAGATACGCAGTATTTT
TRBJ2-1	NA	TRBV7-2	17	NA	CASSSADSQSSYNEQFF	TGTGCCAGCAGTTCCGCGGACAGCCAGAGCTCCTACAATGAGCAGTTCTTC
TRBJ1-2	NA	TRBV2	15	few	CASSETGRAVGGYTF	TGTGCCAGCAGTGAAACGGGCAGGGCTGTTGGTGGCTACACCTTC
TRBJ2-7	TRBD1	TRBV11-1	14	NA	CASRRTGGKNEQYF	TGTGCCAGCAGACGGACAGGGGGTAAGAACGAGCAGTACTTC
TRBJ2-2	NA	TRBV7-9	15	NA	CASSLAAGATGELFF	TGTGCCAGCAGCTTAGCTGCAGGGGCGACCGGGGAGCTGTTTTTT
TRBJ1-1	TRBD1	TRBV30	11	NA	CASGQGVEAFF	TGTGCCTCGGGTCAGGGGGTTGAAGCTTTCTTT
TRBJ2-1	NA	TRBV25-1	13	NA	CASSATSYNEQFF	TGTGCCAGCAGTGCAACATCTTACAATGAGCAGTTCTTC
TRBJ1-3	TRBD1	TRBV6-6	14	NA	CASSTYRGRNTIYF	TGTGCCAGCAGCACCTACAGGGGACGAAACACCATATATTTT
TRBJ2-5	NA	TRBV29-1	12	NA	CSVGPGRETQYF	TGCAGCGTTGGGCCGGGTCGAGAGACCCAGTACTTC
TRBJ2-7	NA	TRBV5-4	13	few	CASSPGQSYEQYF	TGTGCCAGCAGCCCCGGACAGTCCTACGAGCAGTACTTC
TRBJ1-2	TRBD1	TRBV2	15	NA	CASSGGTGMARGYTF	TGTGCCAGCAGCGGGGGGACAGGGATGGCTCGTGGCTACACCTTC
TRBJ1-1	NA	TRBV20-1	11	NA	CSARVPGGSDF	TGCAGTGCTAGAGTTCCCGGGGGGTCTGATTTT
TRBJ2-7	TRBD1	TRBV29-1	13	few	CSVDGTGTYEQYF	TGCAGCGTTGACGGGACAGGGACCTACGAGCAGTACTTC
TRBJ2-5	NA	TRBV28	16	NA	CASSLWGGEYQETQYF	TGTGCCAGCAGTTTGTGGGGTGGGGAGTACCAAGAGACCCAGTACTTC
TRBJ1-5	NA	TRBV20-1	14	once	CSAGEAGQNQPQHF	TGCAGTGCTGGTGAGGCAGGCCAAAATCAGCCCCAGCATTTT
TRBJ1-2	TRBD1	TRBV5-1	13	NA	CASSPTGVYGYTF	TGCGCCAGCAGCCCGACAGGGGTTTATGGCTACACCTTC
TRBJ1-1	NA	TRBV4-2	15	NA	CASSQDGQGGTEAFF	TGTGCCAGCAGCCAAGATGGTCAGGGTGGAACTGAAGCTTTCTTT
TRBJ1-5	NA	TRBV2	15	NA	CASSEWGEGYQPQHF	TGTGCCAGCAGTGAATGGGGGGAGGGGTATCAGCCCCAGCATTTT
TRBJ1-2	NA	TRBV6-5	15	NA	CASSSEIGGFGGYTF	TGTGCCAGCAGCTCAGAGATAGGAGGTTTCGGTGGCTACACCTTC
TRBJ1-2	NA	TRBV2	13	NA	CASSLLTGNGYTF	TGTGCCAGCAGTCTCCTAACGGGGAATGGCTACACCTTC
TRBJ1-2	NA	TRBV25-1	12	NA	CASSEGGNGYTF	TGTGCCAGCAGTGAAGGAGGGAATGGCTACACCTTC
TRBJ2-1	NA	TRBV4-2	16	NA	CASSQEGTSSYNEQFF	TGTGCCAGCAGCCAAGAAGGGACAAGCTCCTACAATGAGCAGTTCTTC
TRBJ2-1	NA	TRBV12-5	11	NA	CASFIRGEQFF	TGTGCTAGTTTTATCAGGGGTGAGCAGTTCTTC
TRBJ2-3	NA	TRBV6-4	14	NA	CASSGDITADTQYF	TGTGCCAGCAGTGGAGACATCACGGCGGATACGCAGTATTTT
TRBJ1-6	TRBD1	TRBV5-1	14	NA	CASSRTGRNSPLHF	TGCGCCAGCAGCAGGACAGGGAGGAATTCACCCCTCCACTTT
TRBJ1-5	NA	TRBV10-1	13	NA	CASSESGRQPQHF	TGCGCCAGCAGTGAGTCTGGGAGACAGCCCCAGCATTTT
TRBJ2-3	NA	TRBV7-3	15	NA	CASSPQGGGSNTQYF	TGTGCCAGCAGCCCACAGGGTGGCGGTTCAAATACGCAGTATTTT
TRBJ1-2	NA	TRBV4-2	13	NA	CASSQGAGYGYTF	TGTGCCAGCAGCCAAGGGGCAGGGTATGGCTACACCTTC
TRBJ2-5	NA	TRBV6-2/TRBV6-3	12	NA	CASTPEGETQYF	TGTGCCAGCACCCCGGAGGGAGAGACCCAGTACTTC
TRBJ2-3	NA	TRBV16	14	NA	CASSQSAVTDTQYF	TGTGCCAGCAGCCAATCGGCAGTCACAGATACGCAGTATTTT
TRBJ1-2	NA	TRBV11-2	14	once	CASSPQTGGSGYTF	TGTGCCAGCAGTCCACAAACAGGCGGGAGTGGCTACACCTTC
TRBJ1-2	NA	TRBV11-2	13	NA	CASSLNTVYGYTF	TGTGCCAGCAGCTTAAACACAGTCTATGGCTACACCTTC
TRBJ2-7	NA	TRBV28	15	NA	CASSPSAAGEKVQYF	TGTGCCAGCAGTCCCTCGGCGGCCGGGGAAAAAGTGCAGTACTTC
TRBJ2-1	NA	TRBV6-6	17	NA	CASSPSAGQPKNNEQFF	TGTGCCAGCAGTCCCTCCGCGGGGCAGCCCAAAAACAATGAGCAGTTCTTC
TRBJ2-7	NA	TRBV6-2/TRBV6-3	13	NA	CASSPDTSYEQYF	TGTGCCAGCAGCCCTGACACCTCCTACGAGCAGTACTTC
TRBJ2-3	NA	TRBV11-2	16	NA	CASSFGRSSGTDTQYF	TGTGCCAGCAGCTTTGGTAGGTCTAGTGGCACAGATACGCAGTATTTT
TRBJ2-5	NA	TRBV14	14	NA	CASSLHPGMETQYF	TGTGCCAGCAGCCTCCACCCAGGGATGGAGACCCAGTACTTC
TRBJ1-5	TRBD1	TRBV10-3	16	NA	CAISEETGLPNQPQHF	TGTGCCATCAGTGAAGAGACAGGGCTTCCCAATCAGCCCCAGCATTTT
TRBJ2-1	NA	TRBV5-4	17	NA	CASSLGSSGQLYNEQFF	TGTGCCAGCAGCTTGGGGTCTTCAGGACAGCTATACAATGAGCAGTTCTTC
TRBJ1-2	NA	TRBV18	14	NA	CASSSTTGTYGYTF	TGTGCCAGCTCGAGCACGACAGGAACCTATGGCTACACCTTC
TRBJ2-3	TRBD2	TRBV7-9	15	NA	CASSSIRGGRDTQYF	TGTGCCAGCAGCTCCATCCGGGGGGGCCGTGATACGCAGTATTTT
TRBJ1-5	TRBD1	TRBV3-1/TRBV3-2	15	NA	CASSQYGTAGQPQHF	TGTGCCAGCAGCCAATACGGGACAGCCGGCCAGCCCCAGCATTTT
TRBJ2-1	TRBD2	TRBV11-2	15	NA	CASTQGAGGRTEQFF	TGTGCCAGCACCCAAGGGGCGGGGGGAAGAACTGAGCAGTTCTTC
TRBJ1-1	NA	TRBV7-8	13	NA	CASSKQVNTEAFF	TGTGCCAGCAGCAAGCAGGTGAACACTGAAGCTTTCTTT
TRBJ1-1	TRBD1	TRBV18	13	NA	CASSPGTGTEAFF	TGTGCCAGCTCACCAGGGACAGGCACTGAAGCTTTCTTT
TRBJ1-1	NA	TRBV9	16	few	CASSPLTGIRNTEAFF	TGTGCCAGCAGCCCGCTCACGGGGATTCGGAACACTGAAGCTTTCTTT
TRBJ1-2	TRBD1	TRBV7-9	15	NA	CASSLAAGTGHGYTF	TGTGCCAGCAGCTTAGCAGCCGGGACAGGGCACGGCTACACCTTC
TRBJ1-2	TRBD1	TRBV6-5	14	NA	CASKPGQVNYGYTF	TGTGCCAGCAAACCGGGACAGGTTAACTATGGCTACACCTTC
TRBJ2-4	NA	TRBV5-1	12	NA	CASSRDKNIQYF	TGCGCCAGCAGTCGGGACAAAAACATTCAGTACTTC
TRBJ2-1	TRBD2	TRBV9	14	NA	CASSGGGGYNEQFF	TGTGCCAGCAGCGGCGGGGGAGGCTACAATGAGCAGTTCTTC